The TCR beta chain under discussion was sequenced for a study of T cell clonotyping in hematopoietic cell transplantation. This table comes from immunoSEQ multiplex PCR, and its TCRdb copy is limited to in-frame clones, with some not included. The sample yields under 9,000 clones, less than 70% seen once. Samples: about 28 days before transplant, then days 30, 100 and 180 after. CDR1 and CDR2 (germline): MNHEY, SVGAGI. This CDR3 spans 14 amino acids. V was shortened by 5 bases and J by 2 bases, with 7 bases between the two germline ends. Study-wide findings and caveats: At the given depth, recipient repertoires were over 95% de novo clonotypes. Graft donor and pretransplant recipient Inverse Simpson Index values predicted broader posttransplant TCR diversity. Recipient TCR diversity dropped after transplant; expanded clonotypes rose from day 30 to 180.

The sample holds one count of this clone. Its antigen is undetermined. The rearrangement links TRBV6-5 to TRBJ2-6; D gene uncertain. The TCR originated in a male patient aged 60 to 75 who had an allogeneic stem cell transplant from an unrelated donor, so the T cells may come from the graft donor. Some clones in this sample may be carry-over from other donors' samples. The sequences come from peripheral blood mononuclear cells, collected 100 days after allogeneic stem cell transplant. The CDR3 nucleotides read TGTGCCAGCAGTGGGTCGACTGGGGCCAACGTCCTGACTTTC. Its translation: CASSGSTGANVLTF.